These 13 T cell receptor beta chains were all obtained from the same sample, sequenced in a study of T cells in Graves' hyperthyroidism and ophthalmopathy. Authors of the study amplified TCR beta CDR3 regions from RNA transcripts. HTBI primers were used for first-round RT-PCR of the TCR CDR3. TCRdb ran MiXCR on the multiplex PCR reads and lists one entry per CDR3 protein. This sample carries 360,000 or so distinct CDR3 sequences, about 18% of them seen once, and the ten largest clones take 3% to 4%. The sample comprised blood. Receptors originate from a young woman with Graves' hyperthyroidism.

V usage is TRBV24-1 and J usage is TRBJ1-2; the match to TRBD1 covers 7 bases. The germline gives CDR1 KGHDR, CDR2 SFDVKD. The CDR3 sequence is 15 residues long. The ends lost 2 bases at V and 4 bases at J; junction bases unmatched: 6. The CDR3 sequence is CATSDSETGIYGYTF. CDR3 in DNA: TGTGCCACCAGTGATTCTGAGACAGGGATCTATGGCTACACCTTC.

This clonotype has at least ten counts. The rearrangement joins TRBV12-3 or TRBV12-4 to TRBJ1-1, with 7 positions matching TRBD1. This CDR3 spans 13 amino acids. V dropped 4 bases and J dropped 4; count of bases not matched to a gene: 3. The CDR3 loop reads CASSSWTGTEAFF. The CDR3 DNA follows: TGTGCCAGCAGTTCGTGGACAGGCACTGAAGCTTTCTTT.

The CDR3 DNA sequence: TGTGCCAGCAGCCCGGGCCAAGTCCAAGAGACCCAGTACTTC. Translating gives CASSPGQVQETQYF. The chain has TRBV9 and TRBJ2-5; D gene ambiguous. The CDR3 extends over 14 amino acids. Trimming removed 4 bases from V and 1 base from J, with 11 bases in between. From germline, CDR1 is SGDLS and CDR2 YYNGEE.

This clonotype is a singleton in its sample. This may come from a read error, since a much larger clone is one base off. CDR3 in DNA: TGTGCCAGCAGCCCAGAACTGGGACAGGGACCCTCCTACGAGCAGTACTTC. Amino acid sequence: CASSPELGQGPSYEQYF. V usage is TRBV11-1 and J usage is TRBJ2-7, with TRBD1 matching 9 bases. V gave up 5 bases and J gave up 0 bases; unmatched junction bases: 11. This CDR3 has 17 residues. Looked up from germline, CDR1 is SGHAT and CDR2 is FQDESV (reference sequence). The variable domain in full, completed from reference TRBV11-1 and TRBJ2-7, reads EAEVAQSPRYKITEKSQAVAFWCDPISGHATLYWYRQILGQGPELLVQFQDESVVDDSQLPKDRFSAERLKGVDSTLKIQPAELGDSAMYLCASSPELGQGPSYEQYFGPGTRLTVT.

This clonotype occurred many times. The rearrangement joins TRBV9 to TRBJ1-2; tentatively, D is TRBD1 (5 bases). The germline gives CDR1 SGDLS, CDR2 YYNGEE. The V gene lost 4 bases and the J gene lost 4 bases, with 17 bases spanning the gap. The CDR3 spans 15 residues. The DNA for the CDR3 is TGTGCCAGCAGCCCTCGGCGGGGGGATGCCTATGGCTACACCTTC. Residues: CASSPRRGDAYGYTF. Full variable domain (rest looked up from reference TRBV9 and TRBJ1-2): DSGVTQTPKHLITATGQRVTLRCSPRSGDLSVYWYQQSLDQGLQFLIQYYNGEERAKGNILERFSAQQFPDLHSELNLSSLELGDSALYFCASSPRRGDAYGYTFGSGTRLTVV.

The chain employs TRBV25-1 and TRBJ1-2, with D hard to call. The germline CDR1 and CDR2 sequences are MGHDK and SYGVNS. This CDR3 has 15 amino acids. Trimming left V 4 bases short and J 1 base short, with 13 bases between. This CDR3 is CASSVNSLLNYGYTF. The CDR3 bases are TGTGCCAGCAGTGTAAACAGCCTCCTTAACTATGGCTACACCTTC.

Points on this clonotype: A much larger clonotype is one base distant, so this may be a read error. This rearrangement joins TRBV10-3 to TRBJ2-2; D could derive from TRBD1 or TRBD2 (5 bases each). The CDR3 spans 16 residues. Germline CDR1 is ENHRY and CDR2 is SYGVKD. The CDR3 coding sequence is TGTGCCATCAGTGAGTCGGGGCCCGCGAACACCGGGGAGCTGTTGTTT. It specifies CAISESGPANTGELLF.

This clonotype was counted many times. This rearrangement joins TRBV2 to TRBJ1-2; unclear D gene. V was clipped by 6 bases and J by 1 base, with 18 bases between them. The CDR3 is 16 amino acids. The V gene's germline CDR1 is SNHLY and CDR2 FYNNEI. This CDR3 is CASRDLPTTINYGYTF. The CDR3 DNA follows: TGTGCCAGCAGGGACCTTCCGACGACCATTAACTATGGCTACACCTTC.

This clonotype was detected many times. The chain couples TRBV5-1 to TRBJ2-5, with 10 nucleotides matching TRBD2. This CDR3 region has 14 residues. Unmatched junction bases numbered 5, after V lost 6 bases and J lost 3 bases. Germline lookup yields CDR1 SGHRS and CDR2 YFSETQ. CDR3: CASKLLAGEETQYF. The DNA of the CDR3 is TGCGCCAGCAAGTTGCTAGCGGGGGAAGAGACCCAGTACTTC.

The chain joins TRBV7-9 to TRBJ1-2; TRBD1 is a possible D gene (6 bases). Looked up from germline, CDR1 is SEHNR and CDR2 is FQNEAQ (reference sequence). Trimming left V 0 bases short and J 4 bases short, with 9 bases between. The length of the CDR3 is 14 residues. CDR3 protein: CASSLAAQGYGYTF. DNA of the CDR3: TGTGCCAGCAGCTTAGCTGCACAGGGCTATGGCTACACCTTC.

This clonotype was counted many times. This sequence joins TRBV20-1 and TRBJ2-5; 7 bases map to TRBD1. V lost 6 bases and J lost 5; bases outside the gene matches: 12. CDR1 is DFQATT, CDR2 SNEGSKA, per germline (reference sequence). The CDR3 is made up of 14 amino acids. CDR3 sequence reads: CSATKQGSRETQYF. DNA of the CDR3: TGCAGTGCGACCAAACAGGGGAGTCGGGAGACCCAGTACTTC.

This clonotype was recorded many times. The chain carries TRBV6-1 and TRBJ2-2; tentative D call: TRBD2 (6 bases). CDR3 length: 14 residues. The V end was cut by 7 bases, the J end by 2 bases, with 11 bases between. CDR1 is MNHNS, CDR2 SASEGT, per germline. CDR3 nucleotide sequence: TGTGCCAGCACTCGGCGGGGAAACACCGGGGAGCTGTTTTTT. Encoded protein: CASTRRGNTGELFF.

V is TRBV27 and J is TRBJ2-7; the D gene is possibly TRBD1 (5 bases). CDR1 is MNHEY and CDR2 is SMNVEV in the germline V gene (reference sequence). The CDR3 runs 14 residues. V lost 4 bases and J lost 2, with 12 bases in between. The CDR3 here is CASSSLDSPYEQYF. In DNA form, the CDR3 reads TGTGCCAGCAGTTCCCTAGACAGCCCCTACGAGCAGTACTTC.